This is a list of T cell receptor beta chains from one sample in a study of shared clonotypes between healthy human individuals. The assay was immunoSEQ multiplex PCR, and TCRdb's table has in-frame clones only and misses some. The sample includes around 320,000 clones, around 86% of them seen just once. Sequencing used memory CD8+ T cells sorted from blood. The receptors come from a young man in good health. The CDR3 runs from the conserved cysteine through the conserved F or W. Each record gives: CDR3 length, V gene, J gene, D gene, clone size, CDR3 DNA, CDR3 protein. The D gene is left open where the match is weak. Size tells how often a clone was seen (once, few, many) or the class of an expanded clone, and some rows leave it out.

CDR3 length: 13
V gene: TRBV2
J gene: TRBJ2-7
D gene: -
clone size: -
CDR3 DNA: TGTGCCAGCACCCCACCGAACGCCTACGAGCAGTACTTC
CDR3 protein: CASTPPNAYEQYF

CDR3 length: 14
V gene: TRBV6-5
J gene: TRBJ1-1
D gene: TRBD1
clone size: -
CDR3 DNA: TGTGCCAGCAGACCCGGGACAGGGTACACTGAAGCTTTCTTT
CDR3 protein: CASRPGTGYTEAFF

CDR3 length: 14
V gene: TRBV30
J gene: TRBJ1-5
D gene: -
clone size: -
CDR3 DNA: TGTGCCTGGAGTGTTGCGGCAGACAATCAGCCCCAGCATTTT
CDR3 protein: CAWSVAADNQPQHF

CDR3 length: 15
V gene: TRBV6-6
J gene: TRBJ1-2
D gene: -
clone size: -
CDR3 DNA: TGTGCCAGCAGACCCCCCGGCGGCTCTAACTATGGCTACACCTTC
CDR3 protein: CASRPPGGSNYGYTF

CDR3 length: 17
V gene: TRBV7-9
J gene: TRBJ1-3
D gene: -
clone size: -
CDR3 DNA: TGTGCCAGCAGCTTAGCCGGGGAGGGGCCCTCTGGAAACACCATATATTTT
CDR3 protein: CASSLAGEGPSGNTIYF

CDR3 length: 13
V gene: TRBV5-1
J gene: TRBJ2-5
D gene: TRBD2
clone size: -
CDR3 DNA: TGCGCCAGCTGCGGGGGAGTAGGAGAGACCCAGTACTTC
CDR3 protein: CASCGGVGETQYF

CDR3 length: 12
V gene: TRBV18
J gene: TRBJ2-7
D gene: -
clone size: -
CDR3 DNA: TGTGCCAGCTCACCTGGGGGTTTCGAGTTGAACTTC
CDR3 protein: CASSPGGFELNF

CDR3 length: 14
V gene: TRBV13
J gene: TRBJ2-1
D gene: TRBD2
clone size: -
CDR3 DNA: TGTGCCAGCAGCTTTAGCGGGAGTTTTAATGAGCAGTTCTTC
CDR3 protein: CASSFSGSFNEQFF

CDR3 length: 13
V gene: TRBV6-1
J gene: TRBJ2-2
D gene: TRBD1
clone size: -
CDR3 DNA: TGTGCCAGCAGAACAGGGGCCCCCGGGGAGCTGTTTTTT
CDR3 protein: CASRTGAPGELFF

CDR3 length: 15
V gene: TRBV2
J gene: TRBJ2-1
D gene: -
clone size: -
CDR3 DNA: TGTGCCAGCAGTGAAGGATGGTGGGAGTCCAATGAGCAGTTCTTC
CDR3 protein: CASSEGWWESNEQFF

CDR3 length: 16
V gene: TRBV6-6
J gene: TRBJ2-3
D gene: TRBD1
clone size: -
CDR3 DNA: TGTGCCAGCAGCCAAGTCGCGGACAGGGGCCGTCCTACGCAGTATTTT
CDR3 protein: CASSQVADRGRPTQYF

CDR3 length: 14
V gene: TRBV6-4
J gene: TRBJ1-1
D gene: TRBD1
clone size: many
CDR3 DNA: TGTGCCAGCAGTCCGGACAGGGAGGGGGGTGAAGCTTTCTTT
CDR3 protein: CASSPDREGGEAFF

CDR3 length: 13
V gene: TRBV7-8
J gene: TRBJ2-5
D gene: -
clone size: -
CDR3 DNA: TGTGCCAGCAGCTTAGACGGGGAAGAGACCCAGTACTTC
CDR3 protein: CASSLDGEETQYF

CDR3 length: 14
V gene: TRBV5-4
J gene: TRBJ1-1
D gene: TRBD1
clone size: -
CDR3 DNA: TGTGCCAGCAGCTCAACAGGGGTTCGCACTGAAGCTTTCTTT
CDR3 protein: CASSSTGVRTEAFF

CDR3 length: 14
V gene: TRBV27
J gene: TRBJ1-2
D gene: TRBD1
clone size: -
CDR3 DNA: TGTGCCAGCAGTTTAAACAGGGGGACAGATGGCTACACCTTC
CDR3 protein: CASSLNRGTDGYTF

CDR3 length: 12
V gene: TRBV2
J gene: TRBJ1-2
D gene: TRBD1
clone size: -
CDR3 DNA: TGTGCCAGTAGGGACAGTACCTATGGCTACACCTTC
CDR3 protein: CASRDSTYGYTF

CDR3 length: 14
V gene: TRBV6-6
J gene: TRBJ2-7
D gene: -
clone size: -
CDR3 DNA: TGTGCCAGCAGTTCCCCAGGGGTACCCCACGAGCAGTACTTC
CDR3 protein: CASSSPGVPHEQYF

CDR3 length: 14
V gene: TRBV29-1
J gene: TRBJ2-2
D gene: -
clone size: -
CDR3 DNA: TGCAGCGTTGTTTGGGGGTATGGCACCGGGGAGCTGTTTTTT
CDR3 protein: CSVVWGYGTGELFF

CDR3 length: 15
V gene: TRBV7-9
J gene: TRBJ2-5
D gene: TRBD2
clone size: -
CDR3 DNA: TGTGCCAGCAGTAAAGGAGCTAGCGGGATTGAGACCCAGTACTTC
CDR3 protein: CASSKGASGIETQYF

CDR3 length: 14
V gene: TRBV5-4
J gene: TRBJ1-2
D gene: -
clone size: -
CDR3 DNA: TGTGCCAGCAGCTTGCTGGGCCAGACTGGGGGCTACACCTTC
CDR3 protein: CASSLLGQTGGYTF

CDR3 length: 13
V gene: TRBV5-1
J gene: TRBJ2-7
D gene: TRBD1
clone size: -
CDR3 DNA: TGCGCCAGCAGACCGGGACAGGGGTACGAGCAGTACTTC
CDR3 protein: CASRPGQGYEQYF

CDR3 length: 17
V gene: TRBV7-9
J gene: TRBJ1-1
D gene: TRBD1
clone size: -
CDR3 DNA: TGTGCCAGCAGCCCTCCCCGGAAAGGGCAGGGGGTTTTTGGCGCTTTCTTT
CDR3 protein: CASSPPRKGQGVFGAFF

CDR3 length: 15
V gene: TRBV5-1
J gene: TRBJ2-7
D gene: TRBD1
clone size: -
CDR3 DNA: TGCGCCAGCAGCGGGGGACAGGGAGGGTTAGACGAGCAGTACTTC
CDR3 protein: CASSGGQGGLDEQYF

CDR3 length: 16
V gene: TRBV10-2
J gene: TRBJ2-7
D gene: TRBD2
clone size: -
CDR3 DNA: TGCGCCAGCAGTGAACCTAGCGGGACCAGCTCCTACGAGCAGTACTTC
CDR3 protein: CASSEPSGTSSYEQYF

CDR3 length: 13
V gene: TRBV30
J gene: TRBJ2-3
D gene: -
clone size: -
CDR3 DNA: TGTGCCTGCCGGACAGACTTCACAGATACGCAGTATTTT
CDR3 protein: CACRTDFTDTQYF

CDR3 length: 14
V gene: TRBV28
J gene: TRBJ1-1
D gene: -
clone size: -
CDR3 DNA: TGTGCCAGCAGTTTTTCGGGGGCTGGCACTGAAGCTTTCTTT
CDR3 protein: CASSFSGAGTEAFF

CDR3 length: 16
V gene: TRBV27
J gene: TRBJ1-6
D gene: -
clone size: -
CDR3 DNA: TGTGCCAGCAGTATATACTCAGGGGCAAATAATTCACCCCTCCACTTT
CDR3 protein: CASSIYSGANNSPLHF

CDR3 length: 13
V gene: TRBV6-6
J gene: TRBJ2-5
D gene: -
clone size: many
CDR3 DNA: TGTGCCAGCGGCACGTGGGGCCAAGAGACCCAGTACTTC
CDR3 protein: CASGTWGQETQYF